This is a list of T cell receptor beta chains from one sample in a study of Graves' ophthalmopathy and Graves' hyperthyroidism. TCRdb recomputed calls from the multiplex PCR reads with MiXCR, one row per CDR3 protein. Among a few hundred thousand distinct CDR3 sequences listed, 15% were seen once. Sequencing input: peripheral blood. The source is a young woman with stable Graves' hyperthyroidism. Both conserved end residues are part of each CDR3. The D gene is left open where the match is weak. Rows give clone size only sometimes, using once, few, many, or a class for an expanded clone.

abundance | j_gene | d_gene | v_gene | CDR3aa | CDR3nt
few | TRBJ2-7 | TRBD2 | TRBV20-1 | CSAETGTSGVPYEQYF | TGCAGTGCTGAGACCGGGACTAGCGGGGTCCCCTACGAGCAGTACTTC
many | TRBJ2-3 | - | TRBV10-3 | CAISDSGEPDTQYF | TGTGCCATCAGTGATAGTGGGGAACCAGATACGCAGTATTTT
- | TRBJ2-7 | - | TRBV3-1 | CASSRGTYPSVKYF | TGTGCCAGCAGCCGCGGGACCTATCCTAGCGTGAAGTACTTC
many | TRBJ2-7 | - | TRBV15 | CATSMGDWYEEQYF | TGTGCCACCAGCATGGGAGACTGGTACGAAGAGCAGTACTTC
many | TRBJ2-4 | TRBD1 | TRBV29-1 | CSVGGTGGVGNIQYF | TGCAGCGTTGGAGGGACAGGGGGCGTTGGTAACATTCAGTACTTC
many | TRBJ1-2 | - | TRBV4-2 | CASSQVLSGGEGYTF | TGTGCCAGCAGCCAAGTCTTATCGGGGGGCGAAGGCTACACCTTC
many | TRBJ1-2 | TRBD1 | TRBV4-1 | CASSQVTGVNGYTF | TGCGCCAGCAGCCAAGTCACAGGGGTCAATGGCTACACCTTC
many | TRBJ2-7 | - | TRBV18 | CASSPLKVSYEQYF | TGTGCCAGCTCACCACTCAAGGTGTCCTACGAGCAGTACTTC
many | TRBJ2-7 | TRBD2 | TRBV5-1 | CASSPEGTSGGYEQYF | TGCGCCAGCAGCCCGGAAGGGACTAGCGGGGGCTACGAGCAGTACTTC
- | TRBJ1-5 | TRBD1 | TRBV6-2/TRBV6-3 | CASRGPQGWQPQHF | TGTGCCAGCAGGGGACCACAGGGGTGGCAGCCCCAGCATTTT
few | TRBJ2-7 | TRBD2 | TRBV3-1 | CASSQGYRGDYEQYF | TGTGCCAGCAGCCAAGGATACCGGGGGGACTACGAGCAGTACTTC
many | TRBJ2-5 | - | TRBV9 | CASSVANGGETQYF | TGTGCCAGCAGCGTGGCCAACGGGGGAGAGACCCAGTACTTC
many | TRBJ1-1 | - | TRBV27 | CASSPKRNTEAFF | TGTGCCAGCAGCCCCAAGAGGAACACTGAAGCTTTCTTT
few | TRBJ1-6 | TRBD1 | TRBV19 | CASRGRGGNSPLHF | TGTGCCAGCCGCGGCAGGGGGGGCAATTCACCCCTCCACTTT
many | TRBJ2-5 | - | TRBV6-5 | CASSYGGPGETQYF | TGTGCCAGCAGTTACGGGGGGCCCGGAGAGACCCAGTACTTC
- | TRBJ2-7 | - | TRBV12-3/TRBV12-4 | CASSPPGVAASYEQYF | TGTGCCAGCAGTCCTCCCGGGGTAGCGGCCTCCTACGAGCAGTACTTC
many | TRBJ1-1 | - | TRBV20-1 | CSASAGDAEAFF | TGCAGTGCTAGCGCTGGGGATGCTGAAGCTTTCTTT
- | TRBJ1-2 | TRBD1 | TRBV7-8 | CASSLGAGQIYGYTF | TGTGCCAGCAGCTTAGGAGCGGGACAGATCTATGGCTACACCTTC
many | TRBJ1-6 | - | TRBV6-5 | CASSYLGENSPLHF | TGTGCCAGCAGTTACCTGGGGGAAAATTCACCCCTCCACTTT
many | TRBJ2-5 | TRBD2 | TRBV11-1 | CASSSGLDRAQYF | TGTGCCAGCAGCTCCGGACTAGACAGAGCCCAGTACTTC
- | TRBJ2-5 | - | TRBV6-1 | CASSEMLQETQYF | TGTGCCAGCAGTGAGATGCTACAAGAGACCCAGTACTTC
once | TRBJ1-1 | TRBD1 | TRBV12-3/TRBV12-4 | CASSFGTGGYTEAFF | TGTGCCAGCAGTTTTGGGACAGGGGGCTATACTGAAGCTTTCTTT
many | TRBJ1-1 | - | TRBV6-5 | CASSYFGGKSTEAFF | TGTGCCAGCAGTTACTTCGGGGGGAAGAGCACTGAAGCTTTCTTT
few | TRBJ2-7 | TRBD2 | TRBV12-3/TRBV12-4 | CASRTSGRYEQYF | TGTGCCAGCAGGACTAGCGGGAGGTACGAGCAGTACTTC
many | TRBJ2-5 | - | TRBV7-9 | CASSLVSGYQETQYF | TGTGCCAGCAGCTTAGTAAGTGGTTACCAAGAGACCCAGTACTTC
many | TRBJ2-2 | TRBD2 | TRBV12-3/TRBV12-4 | CASSLEVRRGGTGELFF | TGTGCCAGCAGTTTGGAGGTTCGGCGGGGGGGCACCGGGGAGCTGTTTTTT
many | TRBJ2-7 | TRBD2 | TRBV2 | CASSSSGGVSYEQYF | TGTGCCAGCAGTTCTAGCGGGGGGGTATCCTACGAGCAGTACTTC
few | TRBJ2-5 | - | TRBV15 | CATSSRSVSETQYF | TGTGCCACCAGCAGTAGGAGTGTCTCAGAGACCCAGTACTTC